This TCR beta chain was retrieved from a study of CXCR3-negative and CXCR3-positive naive CD8 T cells. Whole-study results and caveats: The TRBV-TRBJ usage of naive CXCR3-negative and CXCR3-positive cells was similar, but that of memory cells differed. Naive CXCR3-positive cells had TRB CDR3s more hydrophobic than those of CXCR3-negative naive cells.

Worth noting for this clonotype: Its antigen remains unidentified.

UMI-tagged TRB cDNA libraries were built via 5' RACE. TCRdb processed the 5' RACE reads again and assigns one entry to each CDR3 protein, with no DNA. In all, the sample yields over 70,000 distinct CDR3 sequences. From germline, CDR1 is LNHNV and CDR2 YYDKDF (reference sequence). This CDR3 comprises 14 residues. Sequencing input: naive CXCR3+ CD8+ T cells from blood. Subset reported: CD45RO-CCR7+CD27+CD95- naive CD8+ T cells expressing CXCR3 (TNR3+). This TCR came from a human donor in good health. Some clones in this sample may be carry-over from other donors' samples. This chain uses TRBV15 with TRBJ1-3; the D call of TRBD1 rests on TCRdb alone, since no DNA is present to check it. The CDR3 sequence is CATGRTGSGNTIYF.